The entry below describes one T cell receptor (beta chain). The data derive from a study of blood T cell repertoires in COVID-19. Study background: Collection of acute and convalescent COVID-19 samples took place in the United States, Italy and Spain.

In the original processing: By means of reference gene primer amplification, nucleated cell counts were estimated. Here immunoSEQ multiplex PCR was the method, and the copy in TCRdb shows in-frame clones only, minus some. The V and J calls and clone size come from that table; D and trimming were worked out from the DNA. Of more than 200,000 clones listed, around four fifths are singletons. This CDR3 contains 16 residues. Germline V gives CDR1 MNHEY, CDR2 SVGEGT. Between the trimmed V and J ends, which lost 6 bases and 0 bases, there was a span of 15 bases. The sequence came from a woman in her forties or fifties with acute or convalescent COVID-19. The chain joins TRBV6-2 or TRBV6-3 to TRBJ2-4; D is possibly TRBD1 (6 bases). Material for sequencing was peripheral blood. Here the CDR3 DNA reads TGTGCCAGCAGCTTAGGGGGTCCACTAGCCAAAAACATTCAGTACTTC. Its protein is CASSLGGPLAKNIQYF.